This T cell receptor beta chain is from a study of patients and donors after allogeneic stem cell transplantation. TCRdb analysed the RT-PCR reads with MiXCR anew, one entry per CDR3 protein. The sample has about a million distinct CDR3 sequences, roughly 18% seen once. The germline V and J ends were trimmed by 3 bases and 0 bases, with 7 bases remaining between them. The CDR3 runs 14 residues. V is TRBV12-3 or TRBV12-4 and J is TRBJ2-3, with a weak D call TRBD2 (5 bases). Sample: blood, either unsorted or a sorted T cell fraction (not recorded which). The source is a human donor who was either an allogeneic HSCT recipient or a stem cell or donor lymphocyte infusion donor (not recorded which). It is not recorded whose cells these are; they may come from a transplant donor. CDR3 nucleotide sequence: TGTGCCAGCAGTTTCGGGGTGAGCACAGATACGCAGTATTTT. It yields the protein CASSFGVSTDTQYF.